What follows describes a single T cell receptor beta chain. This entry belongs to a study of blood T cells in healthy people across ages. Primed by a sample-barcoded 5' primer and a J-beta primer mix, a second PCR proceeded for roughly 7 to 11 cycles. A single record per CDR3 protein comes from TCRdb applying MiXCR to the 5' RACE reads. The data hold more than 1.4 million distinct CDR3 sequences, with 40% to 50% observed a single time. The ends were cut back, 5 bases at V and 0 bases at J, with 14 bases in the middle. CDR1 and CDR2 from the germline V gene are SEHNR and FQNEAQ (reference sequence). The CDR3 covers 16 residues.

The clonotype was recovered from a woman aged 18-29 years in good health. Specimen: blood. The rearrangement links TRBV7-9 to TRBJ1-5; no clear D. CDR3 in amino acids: CASSLSHGGSNQPQHF. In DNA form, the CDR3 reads TGTGCCAGCAGCCTTAGTCACGGCGGTAGCAATCAGCCCCAGCATTTT. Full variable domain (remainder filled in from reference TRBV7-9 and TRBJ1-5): DTGVSQNPRHKITKRGQNVTFRCDPISEHNRLYWYRQTLGQGPEFLTYFQNEAQLEKSRLLSDRFSAERPKGSFSTLEIQRTEQGDSAMYLCASSLSHGGSNQPQHFGDGTRLSIL.